This T cell receptor beta chain derives from a study of tumor-infiltrating lymphocytes in localized non-small cell lung cancer. Study in general: Each patient gave resected tumor and non-adjacent uninvolved lung tissue.

As concerns this clone: Its cognate antigen is unknown.

Study outcomes and limitations: Compared with uninvolved lung, tumors showed higher T cell infiltration by TCRbeta sequencing. Different pieces of the same tissue went to different assays, confounding technical variation with intratumor heterogeneity. Not all patients were TCR sequenced, owing to tissue quantity.

V shed 1 base and J shed 2 bases, with 9 bases lying between them. This CDR3 is built from 16 residues. The germline CDR1 and CDR2 sequences are SGHTA and FQGTGA. TCRdb keeps only in-frame clones here, not all; method: immunoSEQ multiplex PCR. The sample has approximately 13,000 clones; approximately 70% are singletons. This receptor was obtained from a human donor with non-small cell lung cancer. The V call is TRBV7-3, the J call TRBJ2-6; D perhaps matches TRBD2 (6 bases). Sequencing was done on a sample of lung tumor tissue. CDR3 coding DNA: TGTGCCAGCAGCTTAATTGGAGGGACTGGGGCCAACGTCCTGACTTTC. Its protein product is CASSLIGGTGANVLTF.